This T cell receptor (beta chain) was identified during a study of long-term antiretroviral therapy in people with HIV. Broader study findings: Nothing was known about ART adherence, viral resistance or changes in therapy.

Concerning this clone: Its cognate antigen is unknown.

At the survey level, the v3.0 immunoSEQ assay was run. Repertoires were generated with immunoSEQ multiplex PCR, while TCRdb's copy carries only in-frame clones and drops some. The sample includes 10,000 to 15,000 clones, roughly 77% of them seen just once. This CDR3 has 14 residues. CDR1 SGHVS and CDR2 FQNEAQ come from the germline V gene. V was cut by 6 bases and J by 1 base, with 12 bases left in between. The origin of this receptor is a man between 35 and 55 years old with HIV. The sample consisted of unsorted PBMCs, taken 3 to 3.2 years before starting antiretroviral therapy. The V and J genes are TRBV7-8 and TRBJ1-2, with D possibly being TRBD1 (6 bases). The CDR3 loop is CASRPGTINYGYTF. CDR3 sequence (DNA): TGTGCCAGCAGACCAGGGACAATTAACTATGGCTACACCTTC.